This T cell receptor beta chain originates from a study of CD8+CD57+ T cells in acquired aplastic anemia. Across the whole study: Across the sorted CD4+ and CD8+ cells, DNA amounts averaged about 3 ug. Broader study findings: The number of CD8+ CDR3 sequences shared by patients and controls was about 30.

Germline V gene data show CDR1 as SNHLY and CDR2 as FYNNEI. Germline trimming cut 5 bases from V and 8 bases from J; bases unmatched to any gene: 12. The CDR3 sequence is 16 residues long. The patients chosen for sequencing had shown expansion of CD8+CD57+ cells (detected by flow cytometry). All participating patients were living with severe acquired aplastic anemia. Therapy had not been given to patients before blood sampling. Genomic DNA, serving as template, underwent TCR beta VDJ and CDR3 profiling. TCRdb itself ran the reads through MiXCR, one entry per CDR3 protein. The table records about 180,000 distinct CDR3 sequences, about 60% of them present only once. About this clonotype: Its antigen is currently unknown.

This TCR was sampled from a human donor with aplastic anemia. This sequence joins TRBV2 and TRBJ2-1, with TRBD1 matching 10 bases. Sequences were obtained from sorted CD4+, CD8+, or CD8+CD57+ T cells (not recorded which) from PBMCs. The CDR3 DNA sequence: TGTGCCAGCAGTCTTCGACAGGGGGCGCTTGGGGATGAGCAGTTCTTC. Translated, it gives CASSLRQGALGDEQFF.